The clone carrying this T cell receptor beta chain was observed a single time. This entry is derived from a study of blood T cell repertoires in COVID-19. Source study methods: The authors estimated nucleated cell counts from reference gene primer amplification. The table came from immunoSEQ multiplex PCR; TCRdb's copy has only in-frame clones and leaves some out. V and J calls and clone size come straight from that table; D and trimming were deduced from the DNA. The table shows about 150,000 clones, with approximately 80% occurring only once. CDR3 length: 15 amino acids. The germline CDR1 and CDR2 sequences are LNHDA and SQIVND (reference sequence). V lost 1 base to trimming and J lost 7 bases, with 16 bases between them.

The chain joins TRBV19 to TRBJ2-5; the D is unclear. Material for sequencing was peripheral blood. This receptor was taken from a woman aged 45-60 years with acute or convalescent COVID-19. In nucleotides, the CDR3 is TGTGCCAGTAGTATAGGGCAGGCTGAAGCACGGACCCAGTACTTC. Residues: CASSIGQAEARTQYF.